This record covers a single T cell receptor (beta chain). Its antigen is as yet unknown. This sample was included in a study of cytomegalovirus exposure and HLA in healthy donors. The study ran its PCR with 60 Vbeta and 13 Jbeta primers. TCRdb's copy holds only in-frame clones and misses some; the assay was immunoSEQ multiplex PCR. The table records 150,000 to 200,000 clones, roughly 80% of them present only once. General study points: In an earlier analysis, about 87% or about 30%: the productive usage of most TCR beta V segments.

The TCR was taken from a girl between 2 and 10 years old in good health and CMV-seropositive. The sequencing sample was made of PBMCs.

CDR3: CSVIIAGPSTDTQYF. Here the CDR3 DNA reads TGCAGCGTGATAATAGCGGGACCTAGCACAGATACGCAGTATTTT. The rearrangement joins TRBV29-1 to TRBJ2-3; 8 bases line up with TRBD2. V lost 6 bases, J lost 0 bases, and 8 bases stayed unmatched. The length of the CDR3 is 15 residues. Germline V gene lookup returns CDR1 SQVTM and CDR2 ANQGSEA.